The rows below give T cell receptor beta chains drawn from one sample of a study of blood T cell repertoires in COVID-19. Method: immunoSEQ multiplex PCR; TCRdb's copy keeps in-frame clones and lacks some. The sample shows a few hundred thousand clones, 84% of them seen only once. The sequenced sample was peripheral blood. These receptors all come from a human donor in a cohort sampled during active COVID-19. The CDR3 runs from the conserved cysteine through the conserved F or W. The D gene is left open where the match is weak. Part of the rows lack a size; the others show once, few, many or a class for expanded clones.

>NA|TRBD2|19|TRBV5-6|TRBJ2-2
TGTGCCAGCAGCTCAAACAGACTAGCGGGGATACGAGGCACCGGGGAGCTGTTTTTT
CASSSNRLAGIRGTGELFF
>NA|NA|12|TRBV29-1|TRBJ1-3
TGCAGCGTTGCTGAGGATGGAAACACCATATATTTT
CSVAEDGNTIYF
>NA|NA|16|TRBV6-5|TRBJ1-2
TGTGCCAGCAGTTACTCCCCCGCGGGGGGCTATTTTGGCTACACCTTC
CASSYSPAGGYFGYTF
>NA|TRBD1|15|TRBV5-5|TRBJ2-7
TGTGCCAGCAGCTTGGCCCCCGGGACAGACTACGAGCAGTACTTC
CASSLAPGTDYEQYF
>NA|TRBD2|14|TRBV18|TRBJ2-7
TGTGCCAGCTCACCAACTAGCGGGAACTACGAGCAGTACTTC
CASSPTSGNYEQYF
>NA|NA|15|TRBV7-2|TRBJ1-2
TGTGCCAGCAGCCCAGAAACAGGCTTTAACTATGGCTACACCTTC
CASSPETGFNYGYTF
>NA|NA|12|TRBV27|TRBJ2-5
TGTGCCAGCAGTTTATACGGAGAGACCCAGTACTTC
CASSLYGETQYF
>NA|NA|13|TRBV5-1|TRBJ1-4
TGCGCCAGCAGCTTGGCCGCTAATGAAAAACTGTTTTTT
CASSLAANEKLFF
>NA|NA|14|TRBV4-1|TRBJ1-2
TGCGCCAGCAGCCAACCGGACAGAAACTATAGCTACACCTTC
CASSQPDRNYSYTF
>few|NA|14|TRBV29-1|TRBJ2-1
TGCAGCGTTGAAGGCGGGATTACCTACAATGAGCAGTTCTTC
CSVEGGITYNEQFF
>NA|NA|14|TRBV25-1|TRBJ1-1
TGTGCCAGCAGTGGGAACAGAGTGAACACTGAAGCTTTCTTT
CASSGNRVNTEAFF
>NA|NA|11|TRBV3-1/TRBV3-2|TRBJ2-7
TGTGCCAGCGGGGGGATCTACGAGCAGTACTTC
CASGGIYEQYF
>few|NA|13|TRBV5-1|TRBJ2-7
TGCGCCAGCAGACACACCAACTCCTACGAGCAGTACTTC
CASRHTNSYEQYF
>NA|TRBD1|14|TRBV5-1|TRBJ2-3
TGCGCCAGCAGCCAACTGACAGGGTCAGATACGCAGTATTTT
CASSQLTGSDTQYF
>NA|NA|17|TRBV5-1|TRBJ1-2
TGCGCCAGCAGCTTGGTGTATAAAGGGGGACAAAACTATGGCTACACCTTC
CASSLVYKGGQNYGYTF
>NA|NA|14|TRBV10-3|TRBJ2-2
TGTGCCATCAGTTACACGCAGGGTACCGGGGAGCTGTTTTTT
CAISYTQGTGELFF
>NA|NA|15|TRBV18|TRBJ1-2
TGTGCCAGCTCACCACCGGGGCAGGGGAACTATGGCTACACCTTC
CASSPPGQGNYGYTF
>NA|NA|12|TRBV7-2|TRBJ1-6
TGTGCCAGCAGCTTAGCGACATCCTCCCTCCACTTT
CASSLATSSLHF
>NA|NA|14|TRBV5-1|TRBJ2-6
TGCGCCAGCAGCTTGGGTACTGGGGCCAACGTCCTGACTTTC
CASSLGTGANVLTF
>NA|TRBD2|16|TRBV7-2|TRBJ2-3
TGTGCCAGCAGCACCCCGGGACTACCCTATTGGAATACGCAGTATTTT
CASSTPGLPYWNTQYF
>NA|NA|15|TRBV6-5|TRBJ2-6
TGTGCCAGCAGTTCAGGGTTCACTGGGGCCAACGTCCTGACTTTC
CASSSGFTGANVLTF
>NA|NA|16|TRBV7-8|TRBJ2-1
TGTGCCAGCTGCCAACGGGGAAAGAGCTCCTACAATGAGCAGTTCTTC
CASCQRGKSSYNEQFF
>NA|NA|15|TRBV7-3|TRBJ2-7
TGTGCCAGCAGCTTAGGGAATAGCGGCGCCTACGAGCAGTACTTC
CASSLGNSGAYEQYF
>NA|NA|13|TRBV2|TRBJ1-2
TGTGCCAGCAGTGACAACGGTCGGGGGGGCTACACCTTC
CASSDNGRGGYTF
>few|TRBD1|19|TRBV23-1|TRBJ1-5
TGCGCCAGCAGTCGCTGCCGGGACAGACTATCTCATAGCAATCAGCCCCAGCATTTT
CASSRCRDRLSHSNQPQHF
>NA|TRBD2|18|TRBV5-1|TRBJ2-5
TGCGCCAGCAGCGCACCGGGACTAGCGGGAGGGAAACAAGAGACCCAGTACTTC
CASSAPGLAGGKQETQYF
>NA|TRBD1|15|TRBV5-1|TRBJ2-1
TGCGCCAGCAGCGGCGGGACAGGGCCCTACAATGAGCAGTTCTTC
CASSGGTGPYNEQFF
>NA|TRBD2|15|TRBV6-5|TRBJ2-3
TGTGCCAGCACCCCCGGGGGGGTCACCACAGATACGCAGTATTTT
CASTPGGVTTDTQYF
>few|NA|12|TRBV29-1|TRBJ2-7
TGCAGCGCCGCAAAACAGGGCTACGAGCAGTACTTC
CSAAKQGYEQYF